The 17 T cell receptor beta chains listed next were all sequenced from one sample in a study of spatial heterogeneity in lung cancer (dated by TCRdb to between 2018 and 2020). This specimen's time point label, per the study, means: blood at routine non-recurrence follow-up after resection. Without any cell sorting, TCR sequencing was performed on whole RNA extracted either from tumor and nontumor lung tissue or from cryopreserved PBMC samples. The library was prepared using 5' RACE. The sample was run on a NextSeq 500. TCRdb reworked the public reads: Q25 trimming with fastp, MiXCR clone assembly, productive beta chains retained. Identical CDR3 proteins give one entry, which carries the most common genes and DNA. This sample comprises about 47,000 distinct CDR3 sequences, more than 6.5% of them detected only once. Clones ranked in the top ten supply 35% of the sample. Source: PBMCs, taken at follow-up. The receptors derive from a female donor with early-stage non-small cell lung cancer.

Many counts were recorded for this clonotype. The chain recombines TRBV7-2 with TRBJ2-2; D perhaps matches TRBD2 (5 bases). CDR3 length equals 13 residues. Germline loops: CDR1 SGHTA, CDR2 FQGNSA. V lost 6 bases to trimming and J lost 5 bases, with 10 bases between them. The CDR3 DNA reads TGTGCCAGCAGACGGACTGAGACCGGGGAGCTGTTTTTT. This codes for CASRRTETGELFF.

This clonotype was recorded at least ten times. This rearrangement joins TRBV3-1 to TRBJ1-2, with a weak D call TRBD1 (5 bases). This CDR3 has 13 amino acids. The germline V gene has CDR1 LGHDT and CDR2 YNNKEL (reference sequence). Trimming shortened V by 1 base and J by 4 bases, and 7 bases separated the two germline ends. The CDR3 here is CASSQGTGYGYTF. CDR3 sequence (DNA): TGTGCCAGCAGCCAAGGTACAGGCTATGGCTACACCTTC.

This clonotype appeared many times. V and J are TRBV11-2 and TRBJ2-1; the D gene is possibly TRBD2 (6 bases). Trimming shortened V by 5 bases and J by 4 bases, and 24 bases separated the two germline ends. CDR3 size: 18 residues. Germline V gene data show CDR1 as SGHAT and CDR2 as FQNNGV. The CDR3 loop is CASSPPTGTSSGYNEQFF. The CDR3 DNA follows: TGTGCCAGCAGCCCCCCGACCGGGACTTCATCGGGGTACAATGAGCAGTTCTTC.

Many counts were recorded for this clonotype. The chain couples TRBV28 to TRBJ1-3; D gene uncertain. V was pared by 2 bases and J by 4 bases, with 3 bases between. The CDR3 loop spans 12 amino acids. From germline, CDR1 is MDHEN and CDR2 SYDVKM. The CDR3 DNA sequence: TGTGCCAGCAGTTTAGCAGGAAACACCATATATTTT. This sequence encodes CASSLAGNTIYF. Full variable domain (rest looked up from reference TRBV28 and TRBJ1-3): DVKVTQSSRYLVKRTGEKVFLECVQDMDHENMFWYRQDPGLGLRLIYFSYDVKMKEKGDIPEGYSVSREKKERFSLILESASTNQTSMYLCASSLAGNTIYFGEGSWLTVV.

In its sample, this clonotype was seen many times. The chain joins TRBV7-2 to TRBJ2-3; unclear D gene. The length of the CDR3 is 13 residues. Trimming removed 1 base from V and 2 bases from J, with 4 bases in between. Looked up from germline, CDR1 is SGHTA and CDR2 is FQGNSA. This CDR3 reads CASSLGPTDTQYF. CDR3 nucleotide sequence: TGTGCCAGCAGCTTAGGCCCCACAGATACGCAGTATTTT.

This clonotype was counted ten times or more. The chain recombines TRBV28 with TRBJ2-1; 12 bases align to TRBD2. The V segment lost 10 bases and the J segment 9 bases; nucleotides outside the gene matches: 16. The CDR3 has 16 amino acids. Germline V CDR1 and CDR2: MDHEN, SYDVKM. CDR3 coding DNA: TGTGCCACCACCAGCACTAGCGGGGGGCGAAGGGGTGAGCAGTTCTTC. This translates into CATTSTSGGRRGEQFF.

This clonotype was counted a few times. This chain joins TRBV7-8 and TRBJ2-5, with 9 bases matching TRBD2. J was trimmed by 2 bases and V by 0 bases; bases with no gene match: 4. CDR1 and CDR2 from the germline V gene are SGHVS and FQNEAQ. The CDR3 covers 16 residues. The CDR3 loop is CASSLAPSGIQETQYF. The DNA for the CDR3 is TGTGCCAGCAGCTTAGCTCCTAGCGGGATACAAGAGACCCAGTACTTC. Full variable domain (remainder filled in from reference TRBV7-8 and TRBJ2-5): GAGVSQSPRYKVAKRGQDVALRCDPISGHVSLFWYQQALGQGPEFLTYFQNEAQLDKSGLPSDRFFAERPEGSVSTLKIQRTQQEDSAVYLCASSLAPSGIQETQYFGPGTRLLVL.

The chain uses TRBV4-1 and TRBJ1-4; D is unresolved. Germline V CDR1 and CDR2: MGHRA, YSYEKL. This CDR3 is built from 16 residues. Trimming stripped 0 bases from V and 3 bases from J, with 11 bases between. This chain's CDR3 is CASSQDPGYANEKLFF. The CDR3 region has the DNA TGCGCCAGCAGCCAAGATCCGGGGTACGCTAATGAAAAACTGTTTTTT.

The table lists this clonotype with many counts. V gene TRBV3-1 combines with J gene TRBJ1-6, with D hard to call. The V end lost 3 bases, the J end lost 0 bases, and 9 bases lay between the germline ends. The germline V gene encodes CDR1 LGHDT and CDR2 YNNKEL (reference sequence). The CDR3 covers 16 residues. The CDR3 DNA reads TGTGCCAGCAGCCATTGGGGTGACTCCTATAATTCACCCCTCCACTTT. Its protein product is CASSHWGDSYNSPLHF.

The gene calls are TRBV6-5 and TRBJ2-7; TRBD1 might be the D (6 bases). The CDR3 length is 15 residues. CDR1 is MNHEY and CDR2 is SVGAGI in the germline V gene. Trimming left V 2 bases short and J 3 bases short, with 14 bases between. The CDR3 loop reads CASSYGRTAGYEQYF. The CDR3, as DNA: TGTGCCAGCAGTTACGGCCGGACAGCAGGCTACGAGCAGTACTTC.

The rearrangement joins TRBV7-9 to TRBJ2-3, with D tentatively TRBD2 (6 bases). The CDR3 totals 14 residues. V lost 4 bases to trimming and J lost 4 bases, with 12 bases between them. The germline V gene encodes CDR1 SEHNR and CDR2 FQNEAQ (reference sequence). CDR3 sequence reads: CASSSIGGPDTQYF. The CDR3 region has the DNA TGTGCCAGCAGCTCCATCGGGGGTCCAGATACGCAGTATTTT. The whole variable domain, remainder taken from reference TRBV7-9 and TRBJ2-3, is DTGVSQNPRHKITKRGQNVTFRCDPISEHNRLYWYRQTLGQGPEFLTYFQNEAQLEKSRLLSDRFSAERPKGSFSTLEIQRTEQGDSAMYLCASSSIGGPDTQYFGPGTRLTVL.

This clonotype came up a few times. The rearrangement links TRBV28 to TRBJ2-7, with D maybe TRBD2 (7 bases). The CDR3 has 15 amino acids. In germline, CDR1 is MDHEN, CDR2 SYDVKM. Trimming took 3 bases from V and 2 from J, leaving 14 bases between them. The CDR3 bases are TGTGCCAGCAGTTTCGGGGGGCGAAGACCCTACGAGCAGTACTTC. It is translated as CASSFGGRRPYEQYF.

This sequence joins TRBV12-3 or TRBV12-4 and TRBJ2-2, with 8 positions matching TRBD1. The CDR3 contains 15 residues. Trimming at V came to 5 bases and at J to 6 bases, leaving 8 bases not matched to a gene. CDR3 residues: CASSPQGASAGELFF. The CDR3 bases are TGTGCCAGCAGTCCTCAGGGGGCTTCAGCCGGGGAGCTGTTTTTT.

V is TRBV7-9 and J is TRBJ2-2; TRBD1 aligns across 7 bases. Looked up from germline, CDR1 is SEHNR and CDR2 is FQNEAQ (reference sequence). The CDR3 sequence is 15 residues long. The J segment lost 6 bases and the V segment lost 2 bases, leaving 6 bases of the junction unmatched. The CDR3 bases are TGTGCCAGCAGCTTAACAGGGGCGTATCCCGGGGAGCTGTTTTTT. Its translation is CASSLTGAYPGELFF.

This clonotype was recorded at least ten times. This rearrangement joins TRBV20-1 to TRBJ2-5; 7 bases align to TRBD2. CDR1 DFQATT and CDR2 SNEGSKA come from the germline V gene (reference sequence). CDR3 length: 12 residues. V trimming: 6 bases; J trimming: 7 bases; junction bases outside the gene matches: 8. CDR3 sequence: CSAGTTGGTQYF. As DNA, the CDR3 is TGCAGTGCCGGGACTACGGGAGGGACCCAGTACTTC.

There are a few counts of this clonotype. The rearrangement joins TRBV3-1 to TRBJ2-7; D unclear. The CDR3 is 15 residues long. V lost 0 bases and J 2 bases, leaving 11 bases between the germline ends. Per the germline V gene, CDR1 is LGHDT and CDR2 is YNNKEL (reference sequence). CDR3 DNA: TGTGCCAGCAGCCAAGACGCAGGACCCCCCTACGAGCAGTACTTC. Encoded protein: CASSQDAGPPYEQYF.

This clonotype has just a few counts. CDR3 amino acids: CASSSGPRINQPQHF. In nucleotides, the CDR3 is TGTGCCAGCAGCTCGGGGCCACGGATTAATCAGCCCCAGCATTTT. The chain carries TRBV7-8 and TRBJ1-5, with D tentatively TRBD1 (5 bases). This CDR3 has 15 amino acids. Germline lookup yields CDR1 SGHVS and CDR2 FQNEAQ. Between the trimmed V and J ends, which lost 4 bases and 4 bases, there was a span of 14 bases. The variable domain in full, completed from reference TRBV7-8 and TRBJ1-5, reads GAGVSQSPRYKVAKRGQDVALRCDPISGHVSLFWYQQALGQGPEFLTYFQNEAQLDKSGLPSDRFFAERPEGSVSTLKIQRTQQEDSAVYLCASSSGPRINQPQHFGDGTRLSIL.